This TCR beta chain was identified during a study of T-cell reconstitution after alpha-beta-depleted transplantation in children. Preparation of the TCRbeta library involved a method that used unique molecular identifiers. TCRdb re-derived calls from the PCR reads in MiXCR, one entry per CDR3 protein. The repertoire holds 100,000 to 120,000 distinct CDR3 sequences, 10% seen once, with 8% in the top ten. This clonotype was observed many times. V lost 4 bases to trimming and J lost 3 bases, with 12 bases between them. This CDR3 has 15 amino acids. Germline CDR1 is SGHTA and CDR2 is FQGNSA. This receptor was identified in a human donor who donated a stem cell graft to a child with acute lymphoblastic leukemia. The sequencing here drew on PBMCs from the stem cell graft donor, taken from the stem cell graft. V and J are TRBV7-2 and TRBJ1-4; TRBD1 might be the D (5 bases). The CDR3 DNA follows: TGTGCCAGCAGCTCCCAGGGTTGGGCTAATGAAAAACTGTTTTTT. It encodes CASSSQGWANEKLFF. Based on the CDR3 plus reference TRBV7-2 and TRBJ1-4, the full variable domain is GAGVSQSPSNKVTEKGKDVELRCDPISGHTALYWYRQSLGQGLEFLIYFQGNSAPDKSGLPSDRFSAERTGGSVSTLTIQRTQQEDSAVYLCASSSQGWANEKLFFGSGTQLSVL.